The sequence of this T cell receptor beta chain was determined in a study of blood T cell repertoires in COVID-19. Study summary: The United States, Italy and Spain were the sources of the acute and convalescent COVID-19 samples.

In the authors' workflow: By means of reference gene primer amplification, nucleated cell counts were estimated. TCRdb's table, derived via immunoSEQ multiplex PCR, lists solely in-frame clones and lacks some. The V and J calls and clone size are taken from that table; D and trimming were inferred from the DNA. The sample lists under 500,000 clones; around 89% were seen once. This CDR3 region has 14 residues. Germline V gives CDR1 ENHRY, CDR2 SYGVKD. The J segment lost 2 bases and the V segment lost 8 bases, leaving 7 bases of the junction unmatched. The specimen was peripheral blood. The sequence came from a woman in her twenties or thirties with acute or convalescent COVID-19. J is TRBJ1-2 and V is TRBV10-3; 8 bases are a match to TRBD1. The CDR3 is CAIGQGSLNYGYTF. The DNA of the CDR3 is TGTGCCATCGGACAGGGATCATTAAACTATGGCTACACCTTC.